The next 9 T cell receptor beta chains were all read from a single sample in a study of cytomegalovirus exposure and HLA in healthy donors. The table came from immunoSEQ multiplex PCR; TCRdb's copy has only in-frame clones and leaves some out. The top ten hold 1.2% to 1.5% of the sample, which has 100,000 to 150,000 clones, 88% seen once. Source material: PBMCs. The receptors derive from a man between 25 and 39 years old in good health and CMV-seronegative.

The V and J genes are TRBV11-2 and TRBJ2-7, with 7 bases that match TRBD1. The trim removed 5 bases at V and 9 bases at J, leaving 13 bases unmatched. Germline CDR1 is SGHAT and CDR2 is FQNNGV. The CDR3 spans 14 residues. CDR3 sequence (DNA): TGTGCCAGCAGCAATCAACAGGGGAAGGGCGGGCAGTACTTC. It translates to CASSNQQGKGGQYF. Complete variable domain (other parts from reference TRBV11-2 and TRBJ2-7): EAGVAQSPRYKIIEKRQSVAFWCNPISGHATLYWYQQILGQGPKLLIQFQNNGVVDDSQLPKDRFSAERLKGVDSTLKIQPAKLEDSAVYLCASSNQQGKGGQYFGPGTRLTVT.

V gene TRBV6-5 combines with J gene TRBJ2-5; D may be TRBD2 (6 bases). The CDR3 runs to 13 residues. Per the germline V gene, CDR1 is MNHEY and CDR2 is SVGAGI. Trimming cost V 6 bases and J 5 bases, with 13 bases left between them. The CDR3 bases are TGTGCCAGCAGCTCCTGGGGGGAGGAGACCCAGTACTTC. Amino acid sequence: CASSSWGEETQYF.

This chain joins TRBV4-1 and TRBJ2-1; 9 bases line up with TRBD2. The CDR3 is 16 residues long. In germline, CDR1 is MGHRA, CDR2 YSYEKL. V lost 0 bases and J lost 4; bases outside the gene matches: 4. The DNA for the CDR3 is TGCGCCAGCAGCCAAGAGTCACTAGCGGGTTACAATGAGCAGTTCTTC. Its translation is CASSQESLAGYNEQFF.

This chain connects TRBV5-7 to TRBJ2-7; perhaps TRBD1 as D (5 bases). TRBV5-7 is noted as an ORF with a role that remains uncertain. V lost 5 bases to trimming and J lost 0 bases, with 9 bases between them. This CDR3 has 13 residues. CDR3 amino acids: CASSSDNSYEQYF. CDR3 bases: TGTGCCAGCAGTTCGGACAACTCCTACGAGCAGTACTTC.

V and J are TRBV10-3 and TRBJ2-7; 8 positions agree with TRBD1. Germline CDR1 ENHRY, CDR2 SYGVKD. Trimming cost V 0 bases and J 5 bases; bases outside gene matches: 9. The CDR3 has 16 amino acids. CDR3 residues: CAISESTRTGTHEQYF. As DNA, the CDR3 is TGTGCCATCAGTGAGTCGACTCGGACAGGGACCCACGAGCAGTACTTC.

The chain couples TRBV4-2 to TRBJ1-1; 11 nucleotides agree with TRBD1. From germline, CDR1 is LGHNA and CDR2 YNFKEQ. V shed 1 base, J shed 3 bases, and the junction held 7 bases outside the gene matches. The CDR3 has 17 residues. In DNA form, the CDR3 reads TGTGCCAGCAGCCAAGTTACCGGGACAGGGGGTGACACTGAAGCTTTCTTT. It encodes CASSQVTGTGGDTEAFF.

As to this clone: Other DNA sequences of this sample code for an identical CDR3. The V and J genes are TRBV11-2 and TRBJ2-7; D not certain. V was trimmed by 0 bases and J by 1 base, leaving 4 bases between them. The CDR3 consists of 13 residues. Germline values: CDR1 SGHAT, CDR2 FQNNGV. This CDR3 reads CASSLDGSYEQYF. In DNA, the CDR3 is TGTGCCAGCAGCTTAGACGGGTCCTACGAGCAGTACTTC.

The genes are TRBV4-1 and TRBJ2-1; D gene unclear. The germline V gene has CDR1 MGHRA and CDR2 YSYEKL. There are 14 residues in the CDR3. V was cut by 0 bases and J by 6 bases, with 9 bases left in between. The CDR3 nucleotides read TGCGCCAGCAGCCAAGAGAGGCCCGCCAATGAGCAGTTCTTC. Translation gives CASSQERPANEQFF.

The chain carries TRBV30 and TRBJ2-5; 7 positions match TRBD1. Germline V gene sequence: CDR1 GTSNPN, CDR2 SVGIG (reference sequence). The CDR3 is made up of 13 amino acids. V was clipped by 2 bases and J by 3 bases; unmatched bases: 3. As DNA, the CDR3 is TGTGCCTGGAGTTCAGGGGGAAAAGAGACCCAGTACTTC. Protein product: CAWSSGGKETQYF.